The 30 T cell receptor beta chains listed next were all sequenced from one sample in a study of blood T cell repertoires in COVID-19. Some clones are missing from TCRdb's copy, which holds only in-frame ones; the method was immunoSEQ multiplex PCR. The sample includes under 200,000 clones, roughly 80% of them seen just once. Specimen: peripheral blood. The origin of the receptors is a human donor in a cohort sampled during active COVID-19.

V is TRBV7-2 and J is TRBJ1-1; D is undetermined. Germline loops: CDR1 SGHTA, CDR2 FQGNSA. Trimming cost V 1 base and J 7 bases, with 7 bases left between them. The CDR3 has 12 amino acids. CDR3 protein: CASSLETGEAFF. The DNA for the CDR3 is TGTGCCAGCAGCTTAGAGACGGGTGAAGCTTTCTTT. Based on the CDR3 plus reference TRBV7-2 and TRBJ1-1, the full variable domain is GAGVSQSPSNKVTEKGKDVELRCDPISGHTALYWYRQSLGQGLEFLIYFQGNSAPDKSGLPSDRFSAERTGGSVSTLTIQRTQQEDSAVYLCASSLETGEAFFGQGTRLTVV.

This chain connects TRBV11-2 to TRBJ2-7; 10 bases fit TRBD2. The junction had 3 bases not matched to a gene; V was cut back by 0 bases and J by 1 base. The CDR3 sequence is 16 residues long. CDR1 is SGHAT, CDR2 FQNNGV, per germline. The CDR3 region is CASSLEAGGRSYEQYF. Here the CDR3 DNA reads TGTGCCAGCAGCTTAGAAGCGGGGGGGCGGTCCTACGAGCAGTACTTC.

This clone was seen a handful of times. CDR3 region: CASSQAAGEHQPQHF. The CDR3 region has the DNA TGCGCCAGCAGCCAAGCCGCAGGGGAACATCAGCCCCAGCATTTT. V usage is TRBV4-3 and J usage is TRBJ1-5; D may be TRBD1 (6 bases). Trimming took off 1 base at V and 5 bases at J, with 12 bases between the two ends. Germline loops: CDR1 LGHNA, CDR2 YSLEER. The CDR3 loop spans 15 amino acids.

This rearrangement joins TRBV6-2 or TRBV6-3 to TRBJ2-2; 9 bases map to TRBD1. The V gene end was trimmed by 2 bases and the J gene end by 4 bases; junction bases not matched to a gene: 14. The germline V gene has CDR1 MNHEY and CDR2 SVGEGT. The CDR3 is 19 amino acids. CDR3 bases: TGTGCCAGCAGTTACCCGGCCAGACAGGGGGTTTCGTCCACCGGGGAGCTGTTTTTT. Protein product: CASSYPARQGVSSTGELFF.

The rearrangement uses TRBV5-1 and TRBJ1-1; 10 nucleotides match TRBD1. The V segment lost 3 bases and the J segment 6 bases; nucleotides outside the gene matches: 8. Germline CDR1 is SGHRS and CDR2 is YFSETQ. The length of the CDR3 is 15 residues. The DNA for the CDR3 is TGCGCCAGCAGCTCAACCGGGACAGGGGAATCTGAAGCTTTCTTT. Protein sequence: CASSSTGTGESEAFF.

This clone has a handful of counts. V usage is TRBV4-3 and J usage is TRBJ2-1; weak D call: TRBD1 (5 bases). The germline V and J ends were trimmed by 1 base and 0 bases, with 7 bases remaining between them. CDR3 length: 15 residues. The germline gives CDR1 LGHNA, CDR2 YSLEER. CDR3 in amino acids: CASSQAGNSYNEQFF. The CDR3 coding sequence is TGCGCCAGCAGCCAAGCAGGGAACTCCTACAATGAGCAGTTCTTC.

The V call is TRBV7-2, the J call TRBJ2-1, with 8 bases matching TRBD2. This CDR3 spans 13 amino acids. V was pared by 4 bases and J by 9 bases, with 5 bases of the junction left unmatched. Germline-derived CDR1 and CDR2 are SGHTA and FQGNSA. The CDR3 DNA sequence: TGTGCCAGCAGCTGGGGGACTAGACCTGAGCAGTTCTTC. This translates into CASSWGTRPEQFF.

This chain uses TRBV19 with TRBJ2-1, with TRBD2 identical over 11 bases. Trimming at V came to 5 bases and at J to 3 bases, leaving 9 bases not matched to a gene. This CDR3 has 17 residues. Germline loops: CDR1 LNHDA, CDR2 SQIVND (reference sequence). This CDR3 is CASSLGTSGLIYNEQFF. The DNA of the CDR3 is TGTGCCAGTAGTCTCGGGACTAGCGGCTTGATCTACAATGAGCAGTTCTTC.

The chain links TRBV6-5 to TRBJ1-3, with a weak D call TRBD1 (5 bases). Germline CDR1 is MNHEY and CDR2 is SVGAGI. The CDR3 is 15 amino acids. V lost 0 bases and J 4 bases, leaving 10 bases between the germline ends. CDR3 bases: TGTGCCAGCAGTTACTCGGGGGGTAGAGGAAACACCATATATTTT. Its protein is CASSYSGGRGNTIYF.

V is TRBV5-1 and J is TRBJ2-5; D is unclear. V was shortened by 8 bases and J by 2 bases, with 7 bases between the two germline ends. The CDR3 loop spans 11 amino acids. The V gene's germline CDR1 is SGHRS and CDR2 YFSETQ. CDR3 in amino acids: CASTTQETQYF. CDR3 bases: TGCGCCAGTACCACTCAAGAGACCCAGTACTTC. Complete variable domain (other parts from reference TRBV5-1 and TRBJ2-5): KAGVTQTPRYLIKTRGQQVTLSCSPISGHRSVSWYQQTPGQGLQFLFEYFSETQRNKGNFPGRFSGRQFSNSRSEMNVSTLELGDSALYLCASTTQETQYFGPGTRLLVL.

The chain is built from TRBV28 and TRBJ1-5; maybe TRBD1 (5 bases). The CDR3 has 15 residues. Germline CDR1 is MDHEN and CDR2 is SYDVKM. V lost 6 bases to trimming and J lost 3 bases, with 15 bases between them. CDR3: CASSPGGTLNQPQHF. As DNA, the CDR3 is TGTGCCAGCAGCCCCGGCGGGACCCTCAATCAGCCCCAGCATTTT.

This sequence joins TRBV7-8 and TRBJ2-7; 12 bases line up with TRBD2. Trimming at V came to 0 bases and at J to 6 bases, leaving 6 bases not matched to a gene. This CDR3 spans 16 amino acids. CDR1 is SGHVS, CDR2 FQNEAQ, per germline. The CDR3, as DNA: TGTGCCAGCAGCTTAGCGAGACTAGCGGGAGTGGGCGAGCAGTACTTC. Translated, it gives CASSLARLAGVGEQYF.

This chain links TRBV7-3 with TRBJ2-1; TRBD2 matches at 7 bases. The germline V gene encodes CDR1 SGHTA and CDR2 FQGTGA. The CDR3 has 15 amino acids. V gave up 2 bases and J gave up 9 bases; unmatched junction bases: 10. CDR3 DNA: TGTGCCAGCAGCTTATTAGAGGGAGGGATTAGTGAGCAGTTCTTC. Its protein product is CASSLLEGGISEQFF.

This clone was observed once. V is TRBV9 and J is TRBJ1-4; perhaps TRBD1 as D (5 bases). The CDR3 sequence is 15 residues long. The V end lost 3 bases, the J end lost 3 bases, and 12 bases lay between the germline ends. Germline assignment: CDR1 SGDLS and CDR2 YYNGEE. The CDR3 reads CASSGGGGANEKLFF. CDR3 bases: TGTGCCAGCAGCGGGGGAGGAGGGGCTAATGAAAAACTGTTTTTT.

The chain is built from TRBV10-3 and TRBJ2-7; D is perhaps TRBD2 (5 bases). The germline V gene has CDR1 ENHRY and CDR2 SYGVKD. V dropped 0 bases and J dropped 4 bases, with 10 bases sitting between them. This CDR3 is built from 14 residues. This CDR3 is CAISESGTGYEQYF. Here the CDR3 DNA reads TGTGCCATCAGTGAGTCCGGTACGGGATACGAGCAGTACTTC.

CDR3 bases: TGTGCCAGCAGCCAAGGACAGGGGACGGCCTACGAGCAGTACTTC. Encoded protein: CASSQGQGTAYEQYF. J is TRBJ2-7 and V is TRBV14, with TRBD1 identical over 8 bases. There are 15 residues in the CDR3. Trimming cost V 1 base and J 2 bases; bases outside gene matches: 4. Germline V gene data show CDR1 as SGHDN and CDR2 as FVKESK.

The V and J genes are TRBV6-2 or TRBV6-3 and TRBJ1-2; D is uncertain. The ends were cut back, 3 bases at V and 9 bases at J, with 8 bases in the middle. Germline CDR1 is MNHEY and CDR2 is SVGEGT. The CDR3 consists of 11 residues. CDR3 coding DNA: TGTGCCAGCAGTTATATTAGCAGCTACACCTTC. Encoded protein: CASSYISSYTF.

This clone has a single count. The chain couples TRBV6-6 to TRBJ2-7; 10 bases agree with TRBD1. Germline V gene data show CDR1 as MNHNY and CDR2 as SVGAGI (reference sequence). With 4 bases clipped from V and 2 bases from J, the junction kept 5 bases outside the gene matches. This CDR3 contains 15 residues. The CDR3 spells CASSSLDRGAYEQYF. The CDR3 coding sequence is TGTGCCAGCAGTTCCCTGGACAGGGGGGCCTACGAGCAGTACTTC.

V is TRBV18 and J is TRBJ2-7; D unresolved. V lost 0 bases, J lost 0 bases, and 12 bases lay in between. Germline V gene data show CDR1 as KGHSH and CDR2 as LQKENI. The CDR3 totals 16 residues. The CDR3 sequence is CASSPPLPIFSYEQYF. The CDR3 bases are TGTGCCAGCTCACCACCACTCCCGATATTCTCCTACGAGCAGTACTTC.

CDR3 in DNA: TGTGCCAGCAGCCCCAGCCCCTCTAGCGGGAGGTTAGGTGAGCAGTACTTC. Protein: CASSPSPSSGRLGEQYF. The chain couples TRBV7-9 to TRBJ2-7; 11 nucleotides align to TRBD2. Per germline, CDR1 SEHNR and CDR2 FQNEAQ (reference sequence). The CDR3 sequence is 17 residues long. J lost 7 bases, V lost 5 bases, and 16 bases had no gene match. Full variable domain (outside the CDR3, taken from reference TRBV7-9 and TRBJ2-7): DTGVSQNPRHKITKRGQNVTFRCDPISEHNRLYWYRQTLGQGPEFLTYFQNEAQLEKSRLLSDRFSAERPKGSFSTLEIQRTEQGDSAMYLCASSPSPSSGRLGEQYFGPGTRLTVT.

V and J are TRBV7-9 and TRBJ1-2; tentative D call: TRBD1 (5 bases). The CDR3 length is 15 residues. V shed 4 bases and J shed 8 bases, with 20 bases lying between them. Germline V lookup: CDR1 SEHNR, CDR2 FQNEAQ (reference sequence). Written as DNA, the CDR3 is TGTGCCAGCAGCTCCGGCACGGGGGTTGGAGAGGGCTACACCTTC. This translates into CASSSGTGVGEGYTF.

This chain links TRBV28 with TRBJ1-5; 8 nucleotides align to TRBD1. CDR1 is MDHEN and CDR2 is SYDVKM in the germline V gene. This CDR3 is built from 15 residues. J gave up 3 bases and V 6 bases, and 7 bases lay outside the gene matches. Written as DNA, the CDR3 is TGTGCCAGCAGCTTCGACAGGGGTGACAATCAGCCCCAGCATTTT. Translating it yields CASSFDRGDNQPQHF.

This clone showed up just once. The rearrangement joins TRBV7-3 to TRBJ1-6; 7 bases are a match to TRBD1. J lost 2 bases, V lost 2 bases, and 15 bases had no gene match. This CDR3 is 20 amino acids long. Germline V gives CDR1 SGHTA, CDR2 FQGTGA. The DNA of the CDR3 is TGTGCCAGCAGCTTATACCCTATTAGTTACAGGGGCACCTATAATTCACCCCTCCACTTT. Amino acid sequence: CASSLYPISYRGTYNSPLHF.

This rearrangement joins TRBV20-1 to TRBJ1-5; D is ambiguous. This CDR3 spans 16 amino acids. CDR1 DFQATT and CDR2 SNEGSKA come from the germline V gene (reference sequence). The V end was cut by 3 bases, the J end by 0 bases, with 15 bases between. In DNA, the CDR3 is TGCAGTGCTAGTGGGCCCCTCGGGTATAGCAATCAGCCCCAGCATTTT. Translating gives CSASGPLGYSNQPQHF.

J is TRBJ2-4 and V is TRBV4-3; maybe TRBD2 (7 bases). CDR3 size: 15 residues. Trimming shortened V by 2 bases and J by 8 bases, and 16 bases separated the two germline ends. Per the germline V gene, CDR1 is LGHNA and CDR2 is YSLEER. This CDR3 is CASSQSLGGVDIQYF. CDR3 sequence (DNA): TGCGCCAGCAGCCAAAGTTTAGGGGGGGTGGACATTCAGTACTTC.

The chain joins TRBV6-4 to TRBJ2-2; maybe TRBD2 (5 bases). The V and J ends lost 2 bases and 7 bases respectively, with 8 bases between them. Per germline, CDR1 MRHNA and CDR2 SNTAGT. CDR3 size: 13 residues. The CDR3 is CASSDEGVGELFF. The DNA for the CDR3 is TGTGCCAGCAGTGACGAGGGCGTCGGGGAGCTGTTTTTT.

The chain has TRBV9 and TRBJ2-7, with 7 positions matching TRBD2. The CDR3 runs to 14 residues. CDR1 is SGDLS, CDR2 YYNGEE, per germline. The V gene end was trimmed by 0 bases and the J gene end by 2 bases; junction bases not matched to a gene: 2. The CDR3 loop is CASSVGTSTYEQYF. The CDR3 DNA is TGTGCCAGCAGCGTAGGGACTAGTACCTACGAGCAGTACTTC.

The chain combines TRBV11-3 with TRBJ2-7, with a weak D call TRBD1 (6 bases). This CDR3 region has 13 residues. In germline, CDR1 is SGHNT, CDR2 YENEEA. Between the trimmed V and J ends, which lost 5 bases and 1 base, there was a span of 9 bases. DNA of the CDR3: TGTGCCAGCAGCCAGACAGGTTCCTACGAGCAGTACTTC. As protein: CASSQTGSYEQYF.

The genes are TRBV6-5 and TRBJ1-2, with D maybe TRBD1 (5 bases). The CDR3 loop spans 15 amino acids. Trimming removed 2 bases at V and 4 bases at J, with 14 bases between. Germline CDR1 is MNHEY and CDR2 is SVGAGI. DNA for the CDR3: TGTGCCAGCAGTTACGCGGGGCAGAATTCCTATGGCTACACCTTC. Its protein is CASSYAGQNSYGYTF.

The V call is TRBV9, the J call TRBJ2-5, with 13 bases that match TRBD2. The V gene's germline CDR1 is SGDLS and CDR2 YYNGEE. Trimming at V came to 4 bases and at J to 2 bases, leaving 5 bases not matched to a gene. The CDR3 spans 16 residues. Written as DNA, the CDR3 is TGTGCCAGCAGCCCAAAGACTAGCGGGAGGCAAGAGACCCAGTACTTC. Amino acid sequence: CASSPKTSGRQETQYF.